One sample yielded the 28 T cell receptor beta chains listed below, sequenced in a study of T cell changes during pregnancy in multiple sclerosis. The protocol was immunoSEQ multiplex PCR, while the TCRdb copy is restricted to in-frame clones and leaves out a portion. The table shows some 37,000 clones, with around 91% occurring only once. The material was CD8+ T cells from peripheral blood mononuclear cells, obtained in the third trimester of pregnancy. These receptors all stem from a female donor with multiple sclerosis, enrolled in a pregnancy study.

The rearrangement joins TRBV5-1 to TRBJ2-1, with 8 bases matching TRBD1. V shed 3 bases, J shed 11 bases, and the junction held 10 bases outside the gene matches. This CDR3 comprises 14 residues. Germline CDR1 SGHRS, CDR2 YFSETQ. In DNA form, the CDR3 reads TGCGCCAGCAGCTCCCCTGGACAGGGACTTAAGCAGTTCTTC. It codes for CASSSPGQGLKQFF.

The chain links TRBV7-9 to TRBJ2-7, with 8 nucleotides matching TRBD2. The CDR3 is 15 residues long. V trimming: 0 bases; J trimming: 4 bases; junction bases outside the gene matches: 5. The germline gives CDR1 SEHNR, CDR2 FQNEAQ (reference sequence). CDR3 sequence reads: CASSLASGSSYEQYF. As DNA, the CDR3 is TGTGCCAGCAGCTTAGCCAGCGGGAGCAGTTACGAGCAGTACTTC. Combining the CDR3 with reference TRBV7-9 and TRBJ2-7 gives the whole variable domain DTGVSQNPRHKITKRGQNVTFRCDPISEHNRLYWYRQTLGQGPEFLTYFQNEAQLEKSRLLSDRFSAERPKGSFSTLEIQRTEQGDSAMYLCASSLASGSSYEQYFGPGTRLTVT.

The chain carries TRBV4-1 and TRBJ1-1; tentatively, D is TRBD1 (5 bases). The germline V gene has CDR1 MGHRA and CDR2 YSYEKL. V was trimmed by 2 bases and J by 1 base, leaving 11 bases between them. The CDR3 length is 15 residues. The CDR3 nucleotides are TGCGCCAGCAGCCAATCCGCGACAGCGAACACTGAAGCTTTCTTT. Translation gives CASSQSATANTEAFF.

CDR3 in DNA: TGTGCCAGCAGCTTAAGACGGGCGGGGGCCTACAATGAGCAGTTCTTC. Translating gives CASSLRRAGAYNEQFF. This chain uses TRBV7-3 with TRBJ2-1, with 7 bases that match TRBD2. CDR1 and CDR2 (germline): SGHTA, FQGTGA. Trimming cost V 1 base and J 2 bases; bases outside gene matches: 5. There are 16 residues in the CDR3.

The chain is built from TRBV4-3 and TRBJ1-4; TRBD1 agrees at 7 bases. With 0 bases clipped from V and 8 bases from J, the junction kept 6 bases outside the gene matches. Germline assignment: CDR1 LGHNA and CDR2 YSLEER. The CDR3 has 15 residues. The CDR3 region is CASSQDRPGGEKLFF. The CDR3 DNA sequence: TGCGCCAGCAGCCAAGATCGGCCAGGGGGGGAAAAACTGTTTTTT.

The rearrangement uses TRBV23-1 and TRBJ2-7; TRBD2 matches 16 bases. TRBV23-1 is assigned to the ORF class and has an uncertain function. Trimming at V came to 4 bases and at J to 4 bases, leaving 13 bases not matched to a gene. The CDR3 spans 19 residues. Here the CDR3 reads CASSRKIGTSGRAGYEQYF. The CDR3 nucleotides read TGCGCCAGCAGTCGCAAAATAGGGACTAGCGGGAGGGCCGGGTACGAGCAGTACTTC.

The rearrangement joins TRBV6-6 to TRBJ1-2; D call uncertain. This CDR3 comprises 15 residues. Germline assignment: CDR1 MNHNY and CDR2 SVGAGI (reference sequence). Trimming left V 2 bases short and J 0 bases short, with 10 bases between. The CDR3 region is CASSYTPQTNYGYTF. The CDR3 region has the DNA TGTGCCAGCAGTTACACACCACAGACTAACTATGGCTACACCTTC.

V gene TRBV7-6 combines with J gene TRBJ2-3, with D perhaps matching TRBD2 (5 bases). V shed 2 bases and J shed 0 bases, with 6 bases lying between them. Germline V gene data show CDR1 as SGHVS and CDR2 as FNYEAQ. The CDR3 is 14 amino acids. CDR3 residues: CASSLSGSTDTQYF. The CDR3 DNA reads TGTGCCAGCAGCTTAAGCGGTAGCACAGATACGCAGTATTTT.

This clone turned up a few times. V is TRBV4-3 and J is TRBJ2-6; TRBD1 agrees at 7 bases. This CDR3 has 15 amino acids. The germline gives CDR1 LGHNA, CDR2 YSLEER. Unmatched junction bases numbered 3, after V lost 1 base and J lost 6 bases. The CDR3 reads CASSQGQGEANVLTF. Here the CDR3 DNA reads TGCGCCAGCAGCCAAGGACAGGGTGAGGCCAACGTCCTGACTTTC.

The CDR3 reads CASSFTTGIGYYEQYF. DNA for the CDR3: TGTGCCAGCAGCTTCACGACAGGGATAGGGTATTACGAGCAGTACTTC. This chain links TRBV13 with TRBJ2-7; 7 nucleotides match TRBD1. V lost 3 bases and J lost 4; bases outside the gene matches: 12. The germline V gene has CDR1 PRHDT and CDR2 FYEKMQ (reference sequence). The CDR3 contains 16 residues.

The chain links TRBV6-5 to TRBJ1-1; 8 bases line up with TRBD1. The CDR3 totals 14 residues. Trimming took 5 bases from V and 5 from J; bases not matched to a gene: 7. Germline V gives CDR1 MNHEY, CDR2 SVGAGI. CDR3 DNA sequence: TGTGCCAGCAGTCTCAGGGGGCTGATGACTGAAGCTTTCTTT. It yields the protein CASSLRGLMTEAFF.

The gene calls are TRBV5-1 and TRBJ1-1, with TRBD1 identical over 9 bases. The V segment lost 0 bases and the J segment 5 bases; nucleotides outside the gene matches: 5. CDR3 length equals 15 residues. The V gene's germline CDR1 is SGHRS and CDR2 YFSETQ. For the CDR3, the DNA is TGCGCCAGCAGCTTGGACAGGGGGCCTGGTACTGAAGCTTTCTTT. This codes for CASSLDRGPGTEAFF.

The chain couples TRBV12-1 to TRBJ1-2; whether TRBD1, the table's D call, matches the DNA was not checked. TRBV12-1 is labeled a pseudogene. This CDR3 spans 12 amino acids. This CDR3 reads CASGSDTHGYTF. The CDR3 nucleotides are TGTGCCAGCGGCTCGGACACCCATGGCTACACCTTC.

Only one count was recorded for this clone. The chain employs TRBV11-2 and TRBJ2-1; 7 bases are a match to TRBD1. J lost 5 bases, V lost 4 bases, and 8 bases had no gene match. This CDR3 region has 15 residues. Per germline, CDR1 SGHAT and CDR2 FQNNGV. CDR3 region: CASSSRRTGNNEQFF. CDR3 DNA: TGTGCCAGCAGCTCCCGTCGGACAGGTAACAATGAGCAGTTCTTC.

The CDR3 region is CASSEVGGAGQPQHF. As DNA, the CDR3 is TGTGCCAGCAGTGAAGTTGGGGGGGCTGGGCAGCCCCAGCATTTT. The chain employs TRBV2 and TRBJ1-5; the D gene is possibly TRBD1 (6 bases). Germline CDR1 reads SNHLY; CDR2 reads FYNNEI. The length of the CDR3 is 15 residues. The ends were cut back, 1 base at V and 7 bases at J, with 14 bases in the middle.

V and J are TRBV6-5 and TRBJ2-1; D is perhaps TRBD2 (5 bases). The CDR3 has 13 residues. CDR1 MNHEY and CDR2 SVGAGI come from the germline V gene. The ends were cut back, 6 bases at V and 6 bases at J, with 12 bases in the middle. This CDR3 reads CASSLGEGNEQFF. The CDR3 nucleotides are TGTGCCAGCAGCCTGGGTGAGGGCAATGAGCAGTTCTTC.

J is TRBJ2-2 and V is TRBV13; D unclear. This CDR3 is built from 15 residues. Per germline, CDR1 PRHDT and CDR2 FYEKMQ (reference sequence). V was clipped by 1 base and J by 1 base, with 7 bases between them. The CDR3 sequence is CASSLVGGNTGELFF. The CDR3 DNA sequence: TGTGCCAGCAGCTTAGTCGGTGGGAACACCGGGGAGCTGTTTTTT.

The chain recombines TRBV6-5 with TRBJ1-1, with 7 bases that match TRBD1. The CDR3 covers 13 residues. Germline loops: CDR1 MNHEY, CDR2 SVGAGI. J lost 4 bases, V lost 7 bases, and 6 bases had no gene match. CDR3 nucleotides: TGTGCCAGCAAAAGGGGGCCGACCACTGAAGCTTTCTTT. Its protein is CASKRGPTTEAFF.

The chain has TRBV6-5 and TRBJ2-7, with D uncertain. CDR1 MNHEY and CDR2 SVGAGI come from the germline V gene. V lost 2 bases, J lost 6 bases, and 8 bases lay in between. This CDR3 has 12 amino acids. CDR3 nucleotide sequence: TGTGCCAGCAGTTACGTCGGGTCCGAGCAGTACTTC. Its protein is CASSYVGSEQYF.

V usage is TRBV27 and J usage is TRBJ1-2, with a possible D match to TRBD1 (5 bases). The CDR3 is 15 amino acids. The V end was cut by 3 bases, the J end by 8 bases, with 19 bases between. The germline CDR1 and CDR2 sequences are MNHEY and SMNVEV (reference sequence). CDR3 DNA: TGTGCCAGCAGTTTTGTAGGGAGGGACCCTCACGGCTACACCTTC. Protein product: CASSFVGRDPHGYTF.

CDR3 in DNA: TGTGCCAGCAGTTTAGCGGCGGGAGTCCCCTACGAGCAGTACTTC. Encoded protein: CASSLAAGVPYEQYF. The chain uses TRBV27 and TRBJ2-7; 7 nucleotides agree with TRBD2. The CDR3 extends over 15 amino acids. Germline CDR1 reads MNHEY; CDR2 reads SMNVEV (reference sequence). The V segment lost 2 bases and the J segment 2 bases; nucleotides outside the gene matches: 6.

The V gene is TRBV7-9, the J gene TRBJ1-2, with D perhaps TRBD1 (5 bases). The ends were cut back, 4 bases at V and 3 bases at J, with 15 bases in the middle. Germline CDR1 SEHNR, CDR2 FQNEAQ (reference sequence). The CDR3 is 15 amino acids. The CDR3: CASSSDRQPYYGYTF. The CDR3 coding sequence is TGTGCCAGCAGCTCTGACCGACAGCCTTACTATGGCTACACCTTC.

The chain employs TRBV21-1 and TRBJ2-5; TRBD1, as called in the table, went unchecked against the DNA. TRBV21-1 is a listed pseudogene. The CDR3 loop spans 22 amino acids. The CDR3 sequence is CASSNPESRVARVGRGEETQYF. The CDR3, as DNA: TGTGCCAGCAGCAACCCCGAATCAAGGGTGGCCAGGGTCGGCCGCGGTGAAGAGACCCAGTACTTC.

This clone has only a few counts. The gene calls are TRBV6-1 and TRBJ2-2; D remains unclear. In germline, CDR1 is MNHNS, CDR2 SASEGT. The CDR3 totals 15 residues. Deletions cut 2 bases from V and 8 bases from J, with 15 bases between. CDR3 in amino acids: CASSEPPRGAGELFF. CDR3 bases: TGTGCCAGCAGTGAACCGCCTCGCGGAGCGGGGGAGCTGTTTTTT.

This clone showed up just a few times. This rearrangement joins TRBV7-9 to TRBJ1-1, with 8 positions matching TRBD1. Per germline, CDR1 SEHNR and CDR2 FQNEAQ (reference sequence). The J segment lost 14 bases and the V segment lost 2 bases, leaving 7 bases of the junction unmatched. CDR3 length: 12 amino acids. The CDR3 spells CASSLPGTGIFF. The CDR3 region has the DNA TGTGCCAGCAGCTTACCTGGGACAGGTATATTCTTT.

A word on this clone: The sample contains more than one DNA sequence encoding this CDR3. The V and J genes are TRBV5-1 and TRBJ2-7; 11 bases are a match to TRBD1. Trimming cost V 2 bases and J 1 base; bases outside gene matches: 2. CDR3 length: 15 amino acids. CDR1 is SGHRS, CDR2 YFSETQ, per germline. CDR3 residues: CASSFGTGGSYEQYF. DNA of the CDR3: TGCGCCAGCAGCTTCGGGACAGGGGGTTCCTACGAGCAGTACTTC.

This clone was seen at least ten times. The chain has TRBV5-4 and TRBJ2-7; D may be TRBD1 (5 bases). The CDR3 extends over 12 amino acids. The V and J ends lost 4 bases and 3 bases respectively, with 8 bases between them. CDR1 is SGHNT, CDR2 YYREEE, per germline (reference sequence). CDR3 sequence reads: CASSTGYYEQYF. Written as DNA, the CDR3 is TGTGCCAGCAGCACAGGATACTACGAGCAGTACTTC. Combining the CDR3 with reference TRBV5-4 and TRBJ2-7 gives the whole variable domain ETGVTQSPTHLIKTRGQQVTLRCSSQSGHNTVSWYQQALGQGPQFIFQYYREEENGRGNFPPRFSGLQFPNYSSELNVNALELDDSALYLCASSTGYYEQYFGPGTRLTVT.

The CDR3 spells CASSLDLGGAYNEQFF. For the CDR3, the DNA is TGTGCCAGCAGCTTAGATCTGGGGGGGGCATACAATGAGCAGTTCTTC. This chain connects TRBV11-2 to TRBJ2-1; the D gene is possibly TRBD2 (7 bases). CDR1 and CDR2 (germline): SGHAT, FQNNGV. CDR3 length equals 16 residues. Trimming took 0 bases from V and 4 from J, leaving 13 bases between them.